This is a list of T cell receptor beta chains from one sample in a study of shared clonotypes between healthy human individuals. Generated by immunoSEQ multiplex PCR, the TCRdb table keeps only in-frame clones and is missing some. Altogether fewer than 600,000 clones are present, about four fifths being singletons, with the ten largest covering roughly 13%. The sample taken for sequencing was PBMCs. The receptor set was obtained from a woman between 35 and 50 years old in good health. Some clones in this sample may be carry-over from other donors' samples. The CDR3 runs from the conserved cysteine through the conserved F or W. Fields, in order: clone size, J gene, V gene, D gene, CDR3 DNA, CDR3 protein. The D gene is left open where the match is weak. A clone size is listed for some rows: how often the clone was seen (once, few, many), or a class if it is expanded.

>.|TRBJ1-5|TRBV28|.
TGTGCCAGCAGATTTACCCTCTTCAATCAGCCCCAGCATTTT
CASRFTLFNQPQHF
>.|TRBJ1-5|TRBV5-3|TRBD1
TGTGCCTCCACAAGGGGGCCAAATAGCAATCAGCCCCAGCATTTT
CASTRGPNSNQPQHF
>.|TRBJ2-3|TRBV7-3|.
TGTGCCAGCAGCTCCGACCGCACAGATACGCAGTATTTT
CASSSDRTDTQYF
>.|TRBJ2-3|TRBV18|.
TGTGCCAGCTCACCACCGATTGGGGTCGCAGATACGCAGTATTTT
CASSPPIGVADTQYF
>.|TRBJ2-7|TRBV6-1|.
TGTGCCAGCAGTGAAGGCAGCCTCACTGGGTACGAGCAGTACTTC
CASSEGSLTGYEQYF
>many|TRBJ1-1|TRBV10-3|.
TGTGCCATCATGGGAGTGAAAACTGAAGCTTTCTTT
CAIMGVKTEAFF
>few|TRBJ1-1|TRBV6-6|.
TGTGCCAGCAGCGTGGGGAGCACTGAAGCTTTCTTT
CASSVGSTEAFF
>.|TRBJ2-1|TRBV11-3|.
TGTGCCAGCAGCTTCGACGGGAGTTCCTACAATGAGCAGTTCTTC
CASSFDGSSYNEQFF
>.|TRBJ1-2|TRBV14|TRBD1
TGTGCCAGCAGCCAGCAGACAGGGAGCTATGGCTACACCTTC
CASSQQTGSYGYTF
>.|TRBJ1-2|TRBV28|TRBD1
TGTGCCAGCAGCCCAGCTGACAGGGGGCTTTATGGCTACACCTTC
CASSPADRGLYGYTF
>.|TRBJ1-1|TRBV19|.
TGTGCCAGTAGTATGGGCAGGGGCATGAACACTGAAGCTTTCTTT
CASSMGRGMNTEAFF
>.|TRBJ2-7|TRBV2|.
TGTGCCAGCAGTACGGAGAGCCTGGGGTACGAGCAGTACTTC
CASSTESLGYEQYF
>.|TRBJ1-5|TRBV2|.
TGTGCCAGCAGGGGAGGGAGTCAGCCCCAGCATTTT
CASRGGSQPQHF
>.|TRBJ2-7|TRBV7-8|TRBD2
TGTGCCAGGTTGTTGGCGGGAGGGCCATATATCTACGAGCAGTACTTC
CARLLAGGPYIYEQYF
>.|TRBJ2-7|TRBV7-9|TRBD1
TGTGCCAGCAGCTTAGAGGGGGGACAGGGTGAAGAGCAGTACTTC
CASSLEGGQGEEQYF
>few|TRBJ2-7|TRBV27|.
TGTGCCAGCAGCCAGAACATCCTCTCCTACGAGCAGTACTTC
CASSQNILSYEQYF
>.|TRBJ2-2|TRBV19|.
TGTGCCAGTAGTAAACAGGTGAACACCGGGGAGCTGTTTTTT
CASSKQVNTGELFF
>.|TRBJ2-3|TRBV25-1|.
TGTGCCAGCAGTGAATATGAACAGGGAGGAGATACGCAGTATTTT
CASSEYEQGGDTQYF
>.|TRBJ2-3|TRBV5-1|.
TGCGCCAGCAGCCCCGGGACACGAATTAGCACAGATACGCAGTATTTT
CASSPGTRISTDTQYF
>.|TRBJ2-5|TRBV5-1|.
TGCGCCAGCAGCTTGGACTCTGGGGCGAGGGGGAGAGAGACCCAGTACTTC
CASSLDSGARGRETQYF
>once|TRBJ1-2|TRBV19|.
TGTGCCAGTAGTACCACCTTCGCCCCGCGTGCGTATGGCTACACCTTC
CASSTTFAPRAYGYTF
>.|TRBJ2-1|TRBV7-8|.
TGTGCCAGCAGCTCCGGGCTTTACAATGAGCAGTTCTTC
CASSSGLYNEQFF
>.|TRBJ1-1|TRBV13|.
TGTGCCAGCAGCCAAGAGCGGAGGGAAGCTTTCTTT
CASSQERREAFF
>.|TRBJ1-1|TRBV6-1|.
TGTGCCAGCAGTTCCCGACATGACAGTAACACTGAAGCTTTCTTT
CASSSRHDSNTEAFF
>.|TRBJ2-7|TRBV29-1|TRBD1
TGCAGCGTGGATCCGGGACAGGGACCCTACGAGCAGTACTTC
CSVDPGQGPYEQYF
>.|TRBJ2-1|TRBV27|TRBD2
TGTGCCAGCAGTCCCCGGGCGGGGGCCTACAATGAGCAGTTCTTC
CASSPRAGAYNEQFF
>.|TRBJ1-1|TRBV6-5|TRBD1
TGTGCCAGCAGTCAGGACAGGGGCCGGGACACTGAAGCTTTCTTT
CASSQDRGRDTEAFF
>.|TRBJ2-5|TRBV10-1|.
TGCGCCAGCAGTGCTTCAGCCCAAGAGACCCAGTACTTC
CASSASAQETQYF
>few|TRBJ2-5|TRBV5-4|.
TGTGCCAGCAGCCATCTACCCCAGGGTACCGAGACCCAGTACTTC
CASSHLPQGTETQYF
>.|TRBJ1-1|TRBV6-5|.
TGTGCCAGCAGAAGGGACCCGGCGGTGAACACTGAAGCTTTCTTT
CASRRDPAVNTEAFF
>.|TRBJ1-1|TRBV5-1|.
TGCGCCAGCAGCTTCACAGCGAACACTGAAGCTTTCTTT
CASSFTANTEAFF
>.|TRBJ2-7|TRBV25-1|TRBD1
TGTGCCAGCAGGGGGTCAGGGGGCACCTACGAGCAGTACTTC
CASRGSGGTYEQYF
>.|TRBJ2-7|TRBV29-1|TRBD2
TGCAGCGTTGACAGCGGGACTAGCGCAGTCTACGAGCAGTACTTC
CSVDSGTSAVYEQYF
>.|TRBJ2-2|TRBV7-9|.
TGTGCCAGCAGCTTAGTTGCGAACACCGGGGAGCTGTTTTTT
CASSLVANTGELFF
>.|TRBJ1-1|TRBV5-5|.
TGTGCCAGCAGCTTGGGCCCAGACTCTCACACTGAAGCTTTCTTT
CASSLGPDSHTEAFF
>.|TRBJ2-7|TRBV7-2|.
TGTGCCAGCAGCTTAGTGGGACGGTCCTACGAGCAGTACTTC
CASSLVGRSYEQYF
>once|TRBJ2-7|TRBV5-1|.
TGCGCCAGCAGCCCACCTGGCCAGGGTGAATCCTACGAGCAGTACTTC
CASSPPGQGESYEQYF
>.|TRBJ2-7|TRBV5-1|.
TGCGCCAGCAGCCGGGACCCGAAGGGCGAGCAGTACTTC
CASSRDPKGEQYF
>once|TRBJ1-5|TRBV5-8|.
TGTGCCAGCAGCTTGATGGGAGTGGCCCAGCATTTT
CASSLMGVAQHF
>.|TRBJ2-7|TRBV18|TRBD2
TGTGCCAGCTCGAAATCTAGCGGGGTTAGCTCCTACGAGCAGTACTTC
CASSKSSGVSSYEQYF
>.|TRBJ1-2|TRBV29-1|.
TGCAGCGTTGAAGATCTTCCCACCTATGGCTACACCTTC
CSVEDLPTYGYTF
>.|TRBJ1-1|TRBV19|.
TGTGCCAGTAGTATTGGCCGGATCATGAACACTGAAGCTTTCTTT
CASSIGRIMNTEAFF
>.|TRBJ2-7|TRBV10-3|TRBD2
TGTGCCATCAGTGAGTCACTAGCGGGAGTCCACGAGCAGTACTTC
CAISESLAGVHEQYF
>.|TRBJ2-5|TRBV5-1|.
TGCGCCAGCAGCTTCCAGGGGGAGACCCAGTACTTC
CASSFQGETQYF
>.|TRBJ2-7|TRBV9|.
TGTGCCAGCAGCGTAGGTCGGAGCATGGGGTTGCAGGACGAGCAGTACTTC
CASSVGRSMGLQDEQYF
>.|TRBJ1-1|TRBV6-5|.
TGTGCCAGCAGTTATCAGGGCTACACTGAAGCTTTCTTT
CASSYQGYTEAFF
>.|TRBJ1-5|TRBV19|.
TGTGCCAGTAGTCGGGGCCGGGTGGGCAGCCCTTATGGCAATCAGCCCCAGCATTTT
CASSRGRVGSPYGNQPQHF
>.|TRBJ1-4|TRBV5-1|.
TGCGCCAGCTCGAGAGGGGCTAATGAAAAACTGTTTTTT
CASSRGANEKLFF
>.|TRBJ2-5|TRBV6-1|.
TGTGCCACTATGTGGGTCCAGACCCAGTACTTC
CATMWVQTQYF
>.|TRBJ2-3|TRBV28|TRBD2
TGTGCCAGCAGTCTTCCTGGACTAGCGGAGATCACAGATACGCAGTATTTT
CASSLPGLAEITDTQYF
>.|TRBJ2-3|TRBV7-9|TRBD1
TGTGCCAGCAGCTTTGGACAGGGGAGGGGAGGAACAGATACGCAGTATTTT
CASSFGQGRGGTDTQYF
>.|TRBJ1-2|TRBV19|.
TGTGCCAGTAGTGCTACAGGGATCCCACCTTATGGCTACACCTTC
CASSATGIPPYGYTF
>few|TRBJ2-5|TRBV18|.
TGTGCCAGCTCACCAAACCCCCAAGAGACCCAGTACTTC
CASSPNPQETQYF
>.|TRBJ2-3|TRBV7-2|TRBD2
TGTGCCAGCAGTTCCCGACTAGCGGGAGTCTCAGATACGCAGTATTTT
CASSSRLAGVSDTQYF
>few|TRBJ2-2|TRBV10-3|TRBD2
TGTGCCATTGCGGGGACTAGCGGGACCGGGGAGCTGTTTTTT
CAIAGTSGTGELFF
>.|TRBJ1-1|TRBV18|.
TGTGCCAGCTCACCATTCACAGGAAAAATGAACACTGAAGCTTTCTTT
CASSPFTGKMNTEAFF
>.|TRBJ2-5|TRBV21-1|.
TGTGCCAGCAGCAACCGACTAGCGGAAGAGACCCAGTACTTC
CASSNRLAEETQYF
>.|TRBJ2-2|TRBV29-1|.
TGCAGCCCCGGCCCAGTAGGGGGGGGGCTCCCGAACACCGGGGAGCTGTTTTTT
CSPGPVGGGLPNTGELFF
>.|TRBJ2-5|TRBV27|TRBD2
TGTGCCAGCAGACAAGGGACTAGCGGGATGGTTAGAGAGACCCAGTACTTC
CASRQGTSGMVRETQYF
>.|TRBJ2-1|TRBV19|.
TGTGCCTCGCGCAGGGCGGGCTACAATGAGCAGTTCTTC
CASRRAGYNEQFF